This TCR beta chain was recovered during a study of PD-1 blockade in mismatch repair-deficient tumors. Three pembrolizumab responders had their TCRs sequenced. Using immunoSEQ multiplex PCR, the repertoire was profiled, and TCRdb retains in-frame clones only, with some absent. The sample has about 25,000 clones, around 85% seen once. The ends were cut back, 6 bases at V and 0 bases at J, with 7 bases in the middle. The CDR3 length is 13 residues. Per germline, CDR1 MNHNY and CDR2 SVGAGI (reference sequence). The gene calls are TRBV6-6 and TRBJ2-3, with a possible D match to TRBD2 (5 bases). The input for sequencing was PBMCs, taken before pembrolizumab treatment. This TCR came from an adult with mismatch repair-deficient cancer. CDR3 protein: CASSGESTDTQYF. Written as DNA, the CDR3 is TGTGCCAGCAGCGGGGAAAGCACAGATACGCAGTATTTT.